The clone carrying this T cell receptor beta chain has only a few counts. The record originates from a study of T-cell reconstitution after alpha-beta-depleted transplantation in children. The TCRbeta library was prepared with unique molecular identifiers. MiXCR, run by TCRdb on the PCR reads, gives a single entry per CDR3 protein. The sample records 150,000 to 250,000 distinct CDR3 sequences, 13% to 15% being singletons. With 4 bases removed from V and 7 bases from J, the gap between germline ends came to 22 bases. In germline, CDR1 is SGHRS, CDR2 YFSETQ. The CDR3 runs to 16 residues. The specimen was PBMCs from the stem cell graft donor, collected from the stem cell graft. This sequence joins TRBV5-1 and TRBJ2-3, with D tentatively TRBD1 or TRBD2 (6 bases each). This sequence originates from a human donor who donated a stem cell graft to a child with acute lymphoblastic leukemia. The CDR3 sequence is CASSHLGGGVAYTQYF. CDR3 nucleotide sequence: TGCGCCAGCAGCCACCTCGGGGGCGGGGTCGCGTATACGCAGTATTTT.